This T cell receptor (beta chain) derives from a study of shared clonotypes between healthy human individuals (dated by TCRdb to 2018 to 2020). For the study in its entirety: Three men and a couple of women, aged 18 to 49 years, made up the cohort. For each donor, CD4 naive and CD4 memory were each run on three plates, CD8 naive on two plates, and CD8 memory on one plate. The study deeply sequenced blood TCR repertoires of about 5 healthy adults to estimate repertoire size and the extent of clonotype sharing between individuals. Different laboratories and diverse techniques were used to prepare libraries and sequence TCR repertoires, to increase sequencing depth and limit assay-specific biases. Per donor, leukapheresis produced somewhere between about 0.9 and 9.5 billion PBMCs.

A remark on this clone: It lacks a known antigen. It has no much larger one-base neighbor in the sample; base qualities were not kept.

Healthy HIV-negative adults with no recently reported acute infections or vaccinations were included as donors. Only Caucasian adults living in Nashville, Tennessee, USA were represented among the donors. Magnetic negative selection was used to enrich CD4+ T cells, after which naive cells were positively selected on CD45RA and the negative fraction became the memory subset. After blood collection by leukapheresis, PBMCs were isolated using Ficoll-Histopaque density gradient centrifugation and then cryopreserved in the vapor phase of liquid nitrogen. Analytical flow cytometry was used to check the purity and quantity of every magnetically sorted T cell population. Genomic DNA was isolated from each sorted fraction and quantified by UV absorbance on a Nanodrop 2000c. Using the deep immunoSEQ assay, multiplex PCR amplified TCR CDR3 regions from genomic DNA. Extracted genomic DNA from each cell subset was spread evenly across all wells of several immunoSEQ 96-well plates, with each plate serving as a replicate. For sorted subsets, 150 to 250 ng genomic DNA, equal to 25,000 to 35,000 T cell genomes, was loaded into each replicate PCR. Purified libraries were measured with a Qubit 3.0 fluorometer, size-checked on a Bioanalyzer 2100, and measured again with the KAPA Library Quantification kit. Each immunoSEQ 96-well plate was sequenced on its own single-read 150-cycle Illumina NextSeq 550 flow cell. The study's processing was this. The immunoSEQ output contained only junctional sequences without quality scores, so filtering could not match that applied to full-length reads. To assign V/J genes and CDR3, sequences were annotated using PyIR, a Python wrapper for IgBLAST v1.9, with IMGT germline references. Reads with weak V/J assignments (E-value above 1e-6), missing CDR3, stop codons, out-of-frame junctions, or ambiguous translated residues were removed. V3J clonotypes were defined as sequences sharing an identical inferred V gene, J gene, and CDR3 amino acid sequence. The percentage overlap between two repertoires was calculated by dividing the number of shared unique clonotypes by the size of the smaller repertoire. Richness of each repertoire was evaluated using RTK rarefaction, the Chao1 estimator, and Recon v2.1 estimates of unobserved clonotypes. Generation probabilities for all TCRbeta clonotypes obtained by the gDNA method from a few donors were computed using OLGA. TCRdb mirrors the immuneACCESS table, restricted to in-frame sequences. Some clones are absent from its copies; in checked studies, under half trace to an unresolved V gene, and the reason for the others is unknown. The DNA was the basis for D and trimming; V, J and clone size are from that table. Recorded for this sample are some 2.4 million clones; under 95% of them occurred a single time. The ten top clones hold 0.36% of the sample.

General conclusions and limits of the study: Incomplete sequencing was indicated by rarefaction of sorted-subset datasets, despite the large sequencing depth. Roughly 5.2% of naive CD4, 3% to 3.5% of naive CD8, 2.3% of memory CD4, and 0.35% to 0.5% of memory CD8 clonotypes were shared across a few donors. Sampling was limited to blood, and TCR repertoires in tissue likely differ from TCR repertoires in blood. Pairwise subsampling led to the expectation that sequencing depth would affect the degree of clonotype sharing among donors. Compared with non-shared clonotypes, clonotypes shared by all four sorted-subset donors had higher generation probabilities. The small number of donors limited the genetic and exposure-history diversity represented. Naive subsets generally had larger estimated clonotype richness than memory subsets.

Including cysteine and phenylalanine, the CDR3 has 14 amino acids. CDR3 DNA only is kept here, 42 bases in frame from base 1. The CDR1 and CDR2 encoded by the germline V gene (reference sequence) are MNHEY and SMNVEV. Here V drops 1 base and J drops 11 bases, and the junction holds 9 bases not matched to any gene. The sequencing input was naive CD4+ T cells from PBMCs. The sample's cell subset or site label, in plain terms: CD45RA+ positively selected. The V and J segments used are TRBV27 and TRBJ2-7; 9 central nucleotides agree with TRBD1. This receptor was identified in a young man in good health. Some clones in this sample may be carry-over from other donors' samples. This receptor carries the CDR3 CASSLLGTGSKEYF. The DNA sequence reads TGTGCCAGCAGTTTATTAGGGACAGGGTCAAAAGAGTACTTC.